One sample yielded the 5 T cell receptor beta chains listed below, sequenced in a study of cytomegalovirus exposure and HLA in healthy donors. The table came from immunoSEQ multiplex PCR; TCRdb's copy has only in-frame clones and leaves some out. This table holds over 200,000 clones, 80% to 90% found once. The sample taken for sequencing was PBMCs. The receptors derive from a woman aged 18-29 years in good health and CMV-seronegative.

V usage is TRBV7-9 and J usage is TRBJ2-5; 7 bases map to TRBD1. V shed 6 bases, J shed 2 bases, and the junction held 9 bases outside the gene matches. Germline V gene sequence: CDR1 SEHNR, CDR2 FQNEAQ (reference sequence). The CDR3 totals 15 residues. The CDR3 DNA follows: TGTGCCAGCAGTACGGAACGGGACAGACAAGAGACCCAGTACTTC. Its translation: CASSTERDRQETQYF. Full variable domain (outside the CDR3, taken from reference TRBV7-9 and TRBJ2-5): DTGVSQNPRHKITKRGQNVTFRCDPISEHNRLYWYRQTLGQGPEFLTYFQNEAQLEKSRLLSDRFSAERPKGSFSTLEIQRTEQGDSAMYLCASSTERDRQETQYFGPGTRLLVL.

This chain uses TRBV5-1 with TRBJ1-3; the D gene is possibly TRBD1 (5 bases). V was clipped by 2 bases and J by 0 bases, with 9 bases between them. The CDR3 loop spans 15 amino acids. From germline, CDR1 is SGHRS and CDR2 YFSETQ. The CDR3 sequence: CASSLTGDSGNTIYF. The CDR3 region has the DNA TGCGCCAGCAGCTTAACAGGAGACTCTGGAAACACCATATATTTT.

Here the CDR3 reads CASHPRTAASSGYTIYF. In DNA form, the CDR3 reads TGTGCCAGCCACCCCCGGACGGCCGCCTCATCGGGATACACCATATATTTT. The V gene is TRBV2, the J gene TRBJ1-3; no definite D call. Germline lookup yields CDR1 SNHLY and CDR2 FYNNEI. V was shortened by 8 bases and J by 8 bases, with 28 bases between the two germline ends. This CDR3 spans 17 amino acids.

The genes are TRBV15 and TRBJ2-3; TRBD1 might be the D (5 bases). V was shortened by 4 bases and J by 5 bases, with 16 bases between the two germline ends. CDR3 length equals 15 residues. Germline V gene data show CDR1 as LNHNV and CDR2 as YYDKDF (reference sequence). The CDR3 coding sequence is TGTGCCACCAGCAACCAGGGCGCCTGGAAAGATACGCAGTATTTT. Its translation is CATSNQGAWKDTQYF.

This clone was seen only once. The J gene is TRBJ2-7, the V gene TRBV6-1; D remains unclear. Trimming took off 0 bases at V and 0 bases at J, with 12 bases between the two ends. The germline V gene has CDR1 MNHNS and CDR2 SASEGT. There are 16 residues in the CDR3. CDR3 in DNA: TGTGCCAGCAGTGAAGCTAGGCGGCGAAACTCCTACGAGCAGTACTTC. It translates to CASSEARRRNSYEQYF.